These T cell receptor beta chains were read from a single sample in a study of T-cell reconstitution after alpha-beta-depleted transplantation in children. TCRdb reanalysed the PCR reads using MiXCR and keeps one entry per CDR3 protein. The sample lists around 440,000 distinct CDR3 sequences; 15% to 20% were seen once. This material consisted of PBMCs, mostly from graft donor cells, taken 360 days after TCRalphabeta/CD19-depleted stem cell transplant. The source of these receptors is a boy in the first two years of life who had a stem cell transplant for Wiskott-Aldrich syndrome, so the T cells may come from the graft donor. Both conserved end residues are part of each CDR3. The D gene is left open where the match is weak. For some rows the clone size is stated as once, few or many, or as a class when expanded; others skip it.

D,J,V,size,DNA,CDR3
-,TRBJ2-2,TRBV27,-,TGTGCCAGCAGAAAAGGGGGCACCGGGGAGCTGTTTTTT,CASRKGGTGELFF
-,TRBJ2-2,TRBV7-9,-,TGTGCCAGCAGCGTAGTAAGGACCGGGGAGCTGTTTTTT,CASSVVRTGELFF
-,TRBJ2-7,TRBV7-9,-,TGTGCCAGCAGCTGGACATACTCCTACGAGCAGTACTTC,CASSWTYSYEQYF
-,TRBJ2-1,TRBV7-6,few,TGTGCCAGCAGCTTTGGTATTCGGGGGCACAATGAGCAGTTCTTC,CASSFGIRGHNEQFF
-,TRBJ2-2,TRBV30,few,TGTGCCTGGAGGGAACAGGGCTCCGGGGAGCTGTTTTTT,CAWREQGSGELFF
TRBD1,TRBJ2-2,TRBV4-1,many,TGCGCCAGCAGCCATTCCCGGACAGGACCGAACACCGGGGAGCTGTTTTTT,CASSHSRTGPNTGELFF
-,TRBJ2-1,TRBV29-1,many,TGCAGCGTTGATGGGAGCAGGGTTGCCAATGAGCAGTTCTTC,CSVDGSRVANEQFF
-,TRBJ2-2,TRBV4-1,-,TGCGCCAGCAGCCAAGAATCGAGGAAATTAGTTAGGAACACCGGGGAGCTGTTTTTT,CASSQESRKLVRNTGELFF
TRBD2,TRBJ2-3,TRBV6-1,few,TGTGCCAGCACCCCTGTAGCGGGGGTCACAGATACGCAGTATTTT,CASTPVAGVTDTQYF
TRBD2,TRBJ2-5,TRBV9,few,TGTGCCAGCAGCGTGACTAGCGGGGTCCAAGAGACCCAGTACTTC,CASSVTSGVQETQYF
-,TRBJ2-7,TRBV7-8,-,TGTGCCAGCAGCTTAGCCGGGACGGCTACCTACGAGCAGTACTTC,CASSLAGTATYEQYF
TRBD1,TRBJ2-2,TRBV3-1,few,TGTGCCAGCGGGACAGGGGTTCACACCGGGGAGCTGTTTTTT,CASGTGVHTGELFF
TRBD2,TRBJ2-1,TRBV9,-,TGTGCCAGCAGCGTAGAGGCGGGAGGGCCTAATCGGGAGCAGTTCTTC,CASSVEAGGPNREQFF
-,TRBJ2-1,TRBV5-1,few,TGCGCCAGCAGCTTTCGGATCGACAATGAGCAGTTCTTC,CASSFRIDNEQFF
TRBD1,TRBJ2-1,TRBV5-1,-,TGCGCCAGCAGCTTGTCAAGGGACAGGGTGTACAATGAGCAGTTCTTC,CASSLSRDRVYNEQFF
-,TRBJ2-7,TRBV11-2,many,TGTGCCAGCAGCCCGGGGGCCTACGAGCAGTACTTC,CASSPGAYEQYF
-,TRBJ2-7,TRBV21-1,-,TGTGCCAGCAGCAAAGGGAAAATAGCCTACCTGTCCTACGAGCAGTACTTC,CASSKGKIAYLSYEQYF
-,TRBJ2-5,TRBV7-6,-,TGTGCCAGCACCTACACTCCCCGTGGTCAAGAGACCCAGTACTTC,CASTYTPRGQETQYF
-,TRBJ2-7,TRBV2,-,TGTGCCAGCAGAAGCCCTAACCCCTACGAGCAGTGCTTC,CASRSPNPYEQCF
TRBD2,TRBJ2-5,TRBV15,few,TGTGCCACCAGCAGAGATTTACTAGCGGGAGCCCAGTACTTC,CATSRDLLAGAQYF
-,TRBJ2-2,TRBV6-1,many,TGTGCCAGCAGGAGGGGGTTGCGGAACACCGGGGAGCTGTTTTTT,CASRRGLRNTGELFF
-,TRBJ2-4,TRBV28,-,TGTGCCAGCAGTTTAAGCCCCTCGGACATTCAGTACTTC,CASSLSPSDIQYF
-,TRBJ1-2,TRBV7-2,many,TGTGCCAGCAGCTTAAGGGCCGGGACCTATGGCTACACCTTC,CASSLRAGTYGYTF
TRBD2,TRBJ2-1,TRBV5-1,-,TGCGCCAGCAGCCCCTTGGCGGGAGGGCCCCTCGAGCAGTTCTTC,CASSPLAGGPLEQFF
-,TRBJ2-3,TRBV6-5,-,TGTGCCAGCAGTTACTCGTGGGCCGCGGATACGCAGTATTTT,CASSYSWAADTQYF
TRBD1,TRBJ2-7,TRBV5-1,few,TGCGCCAGCAGCGTAGGCTACAGGGGGCGCTCCTACGAGCAGTACTTC,CASSVGYRGRSYEQYF
TRBD2,TRBJ2-7,TRBV5-1,few,TGCGCCAGCAGCATACTCCTGACTAGCGAGACTGACGAGCAGTACTTC,CASSILLTSETDEQYF
-,TRBJ2-2,TRBV5-1,-,TGCGCCAGCTATACCGCGACTCTAGAACACACCGGGGAGCTGTTTTTT,CASYTATLEHTGELFF
-,TRBJ2-7,TRBV12-3/TRBV12-4,few,TGTGCCAGCAGTCCTTCCCTGTGGACGCAATCCTACGAGCAGTACTTC,CASSPSLWTQSYEQYF